The entry below gives a single T cell receptor (beta chain) sequence along with its context. In the original analysis: Estimates of nucleated cell counts were drawn from the amplification of reference gene primers. Only in-frame clones appear in the TCRdb table, and some are missing; sequencing was by immunoSEQ multiplex PCR. V and J calls and clone size follow that table, whereas D and trimming were derived from the DNA. The profile shows nearly 200,000 clones, 65% to 85% of them singletons. The sample comes from a study of blood T cell repertoires in COVID-19. Participant ages covered 18 to 89 years across 24 US areas. The source of this sequence is a middle-aged man who had recovered from COVID-19. The sequenced material came from PBMCs or T cells enriched from blood (not recorded which).

The DNA for the CDR3 is TGTGCCAGCAGCGTGGACATAACGAACACTGAAGCTTTCTTT. Translated: CASSVDITNTEAFF. V gene TRBV5-4 combines with J gene TRBJ1-1; tentatively, D is TRBD1 (5 bases). V dropped 4 bases and J dropped 1 base, with 11 bases sitting between them. CDR3 length equals 14 residues. Germline loops: CDR1 SGHNT, CDR2 YYREEE (reference sequence).